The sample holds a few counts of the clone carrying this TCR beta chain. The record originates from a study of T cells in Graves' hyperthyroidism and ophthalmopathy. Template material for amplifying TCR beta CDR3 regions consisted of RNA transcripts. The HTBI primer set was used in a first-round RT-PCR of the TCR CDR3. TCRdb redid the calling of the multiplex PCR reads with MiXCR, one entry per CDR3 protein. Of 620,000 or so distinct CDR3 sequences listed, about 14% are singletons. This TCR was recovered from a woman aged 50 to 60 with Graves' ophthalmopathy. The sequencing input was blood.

CDR3 sequence: CASSLASGQSKYF. The CDR3 DNA reads TGTGCCAGCAGCTTAGCCTCGGGACAGTCGAAGTACTTC. V usage is TRBV7-9 and J usage is TRBJ2-4; 7 bases are shared with TRBD1. The CDR3 has 13 residues. CDR1 and CDR2 from the germline V gene are SEHNR and FQNEAQ (reference sequence). Unmatched junction bases numbered 7, after V lost 0 bases and J lost 14 bases.